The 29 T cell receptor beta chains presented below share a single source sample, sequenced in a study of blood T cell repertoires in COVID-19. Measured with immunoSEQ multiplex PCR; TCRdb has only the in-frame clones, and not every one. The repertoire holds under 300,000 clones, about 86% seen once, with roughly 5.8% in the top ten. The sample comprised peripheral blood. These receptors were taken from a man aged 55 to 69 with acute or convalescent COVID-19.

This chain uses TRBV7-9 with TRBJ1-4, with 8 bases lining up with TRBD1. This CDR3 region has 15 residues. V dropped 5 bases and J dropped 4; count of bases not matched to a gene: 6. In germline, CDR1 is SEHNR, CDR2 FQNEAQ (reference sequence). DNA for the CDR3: TGTGCCAGCAGCCTTGGACAGGGAGGTAATGAAAAACTGTTTTTT. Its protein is CASSLGQGGNEKLFF. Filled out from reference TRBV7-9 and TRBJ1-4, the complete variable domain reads DTGVSQNPRHKITKRGQNVTFRCDPISEHNRLYWYRQTLGQGPEFLTYFQNEAQLEKSRLLSDRFSAERPKGSFSTLEIQRTEQGDSAMYLCASSLGQGGNEKLFFGSGTQLSVL.

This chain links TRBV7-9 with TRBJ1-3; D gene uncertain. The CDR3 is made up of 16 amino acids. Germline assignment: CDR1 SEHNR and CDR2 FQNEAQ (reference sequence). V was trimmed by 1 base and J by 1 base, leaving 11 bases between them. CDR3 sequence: CASSLVSQSSGNTIYF. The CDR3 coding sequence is TGTGCCAGCAGCTTAGTTTCCCAGTCGTCTGGAAACACCATATATTTT.

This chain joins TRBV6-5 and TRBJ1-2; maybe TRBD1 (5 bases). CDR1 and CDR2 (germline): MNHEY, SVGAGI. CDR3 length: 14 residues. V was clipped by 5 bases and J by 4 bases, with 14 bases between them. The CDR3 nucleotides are TGTGCCAGCAGTACCGGACAACTGATCTATGGCTACACCTTC. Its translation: CASSTGQLIYGYTF.

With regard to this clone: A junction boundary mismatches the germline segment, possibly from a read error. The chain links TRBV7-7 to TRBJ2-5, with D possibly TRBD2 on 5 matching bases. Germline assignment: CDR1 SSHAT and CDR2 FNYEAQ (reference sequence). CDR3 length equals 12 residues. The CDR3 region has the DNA TGTGCTAGCAGCCCAGCGGACGAGACCCAGTACTTC. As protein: CASSPADETQYF. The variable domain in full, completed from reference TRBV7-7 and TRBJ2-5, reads GAGVSQSPRYKVTKRGQDVTLRCDPISSHATLYWYQQALGQGPEFLTYFNYEAQPDKSGLPSDRFSAERPEGSISTLTIQRTEQRDSAMYRCASSPADETQYFGPGTRLLVL.

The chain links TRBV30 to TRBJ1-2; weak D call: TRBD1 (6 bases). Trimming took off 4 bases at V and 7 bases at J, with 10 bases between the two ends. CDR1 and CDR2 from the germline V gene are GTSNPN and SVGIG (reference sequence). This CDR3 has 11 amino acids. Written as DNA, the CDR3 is TGTGCCTGGAAGAGGGGGATTGGCTACACCTTC. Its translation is CAWKRGIGYTF. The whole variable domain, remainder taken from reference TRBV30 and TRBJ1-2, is SQTIHQWPATLVQPVGSPLSLECTVEGTSNPNLYWYRQAAGRGLQLLFYSVGIGQISSEVPQNLSASRPQDRQFILSSKKLLLSDSGFYLCAWKRGIGYTFGSGTRLTVV.

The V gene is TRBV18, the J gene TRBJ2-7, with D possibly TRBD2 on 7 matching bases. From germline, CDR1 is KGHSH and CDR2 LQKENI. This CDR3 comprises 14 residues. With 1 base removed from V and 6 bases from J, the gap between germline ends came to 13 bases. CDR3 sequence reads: CASSPLGGLGEQYF. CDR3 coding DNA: TGTGCCAGCTCACCACTCGGGGGGCTAGGCGAGCAGTACTTC.

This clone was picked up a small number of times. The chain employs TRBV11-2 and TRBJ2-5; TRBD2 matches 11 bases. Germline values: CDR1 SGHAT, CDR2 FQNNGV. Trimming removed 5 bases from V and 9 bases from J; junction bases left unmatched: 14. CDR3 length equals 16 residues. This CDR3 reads CASSRYSGRAGRAQYF. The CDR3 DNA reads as TGTGCCAGCAGCCGGTATAGCGGGAGGGCCGGAAGGGCCCAGTACTTC.

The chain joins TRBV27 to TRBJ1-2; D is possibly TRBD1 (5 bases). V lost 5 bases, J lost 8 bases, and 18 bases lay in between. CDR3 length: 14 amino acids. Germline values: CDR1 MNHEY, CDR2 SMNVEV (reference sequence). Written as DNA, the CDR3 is TGTGCCAGCAGTGGGGGGACGGTGTGGGGCGGCTACACCTTC. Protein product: CASSGGTVWGGYTF.

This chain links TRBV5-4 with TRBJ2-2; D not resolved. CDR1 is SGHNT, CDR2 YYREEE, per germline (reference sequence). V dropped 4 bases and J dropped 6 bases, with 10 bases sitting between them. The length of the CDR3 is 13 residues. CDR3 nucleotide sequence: TGTGCCAGCAGCCTCCTGGGCGCCGGGGAGCTGTTTTTT. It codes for CASSLLGAGELFF.

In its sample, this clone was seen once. The CDR3 region has the DNA TGTGCCAGCAGCGCGGGACAGGGTAGCAATCAGCCCCAGCATTTT. It specifies CASSAGQGSNQPQHF. The V gene is TRBV5-8, the J gene TRBJ1-5; TRBD1 matches 9 bases. This CDR3 has 15 amino acids. The germline V gene has CDR1 SGHTS and CDR2 YDEGEE. The junction had 2 bases not matched to a gene; V was cut back by 4 bases and J by 0 bases.

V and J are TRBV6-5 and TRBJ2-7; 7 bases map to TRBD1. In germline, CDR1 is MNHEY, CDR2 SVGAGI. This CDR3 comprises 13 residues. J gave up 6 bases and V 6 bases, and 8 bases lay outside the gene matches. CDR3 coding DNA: TGTGCCAGCAGCTCGACAGGGAAGGGCGAGCAGTACTTC. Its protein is CASSSTGKGEQYF.

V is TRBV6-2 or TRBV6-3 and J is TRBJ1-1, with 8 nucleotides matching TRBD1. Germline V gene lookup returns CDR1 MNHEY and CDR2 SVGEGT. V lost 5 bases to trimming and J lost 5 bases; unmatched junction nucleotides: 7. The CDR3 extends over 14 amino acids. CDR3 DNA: TGTGCCAGCAGTCCCCATGGACAGGGAACTGAAGCTTTCTTT. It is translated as CASSPHGQGTEAFF.

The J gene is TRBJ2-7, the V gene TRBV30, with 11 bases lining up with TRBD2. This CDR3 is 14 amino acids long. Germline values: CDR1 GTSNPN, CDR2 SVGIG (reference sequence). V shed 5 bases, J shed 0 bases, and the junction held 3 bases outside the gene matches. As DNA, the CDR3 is TGTGCCTGGTCCGGGACTAGCGGCTCCTACGAGCAGTACTTC. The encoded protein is CAWSGTSGSYEQYF.

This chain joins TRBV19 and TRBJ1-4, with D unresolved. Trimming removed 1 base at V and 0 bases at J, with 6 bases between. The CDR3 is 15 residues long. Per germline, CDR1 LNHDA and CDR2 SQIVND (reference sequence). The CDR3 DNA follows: TGTGCCAGTAGTATAGGAGGAGCAACTAATGAAAAACTGTTTTTT. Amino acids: CASSIGGATNEKLFF.

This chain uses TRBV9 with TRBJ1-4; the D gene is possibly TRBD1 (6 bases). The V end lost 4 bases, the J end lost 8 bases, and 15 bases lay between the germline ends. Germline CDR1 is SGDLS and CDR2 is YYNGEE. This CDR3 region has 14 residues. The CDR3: CASSPGGAYEKLFF. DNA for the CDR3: TGTGCCAGCAGCCCCGGGGGGGCGTACGAAAAACTGTTTTTT.

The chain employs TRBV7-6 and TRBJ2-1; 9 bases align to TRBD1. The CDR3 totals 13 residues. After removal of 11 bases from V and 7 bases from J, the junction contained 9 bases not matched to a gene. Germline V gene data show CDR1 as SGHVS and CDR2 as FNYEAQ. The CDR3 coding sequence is TGTGCCGGAGGGGGACAGGGCGGGAATGAGCAGTTCTTC. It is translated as CAGGGQGGNEQFF. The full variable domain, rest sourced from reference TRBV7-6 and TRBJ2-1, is GAGVSQSPRYKVTKRGQDVALRCDPISGHVSLYWYRQALGQGPEFLTYFNYEAQQDKSGLPNDRFSAERPEGSISTLTIQRTEQRDSAMYRCAGGGQGGNEQFFGPGTRLTVL.

The CDR3 region is CASSSPGLAGNNEQFF. The CDR3, as DNA: TGTGCCAGCAGCTCCCCGGGACTAGCGGGGAACAATGAGCAGTTCTTC. This chain uses TRBV7-3 with TRBJ2-1; 13 bases fit TRBD2. Germline V gene data show CDR1 as SGHTA and CDR2 as FQGTGA. The length of the CDR3 is 16 residues. Trimming took 4 bases from V and 5 from J; bases not matched to a gene: 5.

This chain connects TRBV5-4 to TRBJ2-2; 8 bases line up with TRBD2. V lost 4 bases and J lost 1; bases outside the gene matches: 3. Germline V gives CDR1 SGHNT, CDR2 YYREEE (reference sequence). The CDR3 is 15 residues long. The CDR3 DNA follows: TGTGCCAGCAGCCCAGCGGGAGTGAACACCGGGGAGCTGTTTTTT. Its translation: CASSPAGVNTGELFF.

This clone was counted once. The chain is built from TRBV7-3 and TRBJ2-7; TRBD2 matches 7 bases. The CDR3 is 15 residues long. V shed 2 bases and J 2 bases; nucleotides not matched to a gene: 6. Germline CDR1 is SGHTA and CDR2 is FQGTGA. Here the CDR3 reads CASSLSSGAAYEQYF. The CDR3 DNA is TGTGCCAGCAGCTTATCCAGCGGGGCCGCCTACGAGCAGTACTTC.

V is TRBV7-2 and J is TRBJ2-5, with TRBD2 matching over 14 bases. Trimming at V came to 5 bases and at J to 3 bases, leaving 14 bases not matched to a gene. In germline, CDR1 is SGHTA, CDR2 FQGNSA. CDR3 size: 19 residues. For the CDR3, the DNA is TGTGCCAGCAGCCTTTTACGGACTAGCGGGAGGCGGCAGGAAGAGACCCAGTACTTC. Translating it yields CASSLLRTSGRRQEETQYF.

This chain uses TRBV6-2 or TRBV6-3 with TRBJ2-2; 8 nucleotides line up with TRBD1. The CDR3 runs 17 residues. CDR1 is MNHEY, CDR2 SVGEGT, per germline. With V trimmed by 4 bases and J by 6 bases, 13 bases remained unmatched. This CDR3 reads CASSSAQGRGRAGELFF. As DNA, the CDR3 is TGTGCCAGCAGTTCTGCCCAGGGCAGGGGGCGCGCCGGGGAGCTGTTTTTT.

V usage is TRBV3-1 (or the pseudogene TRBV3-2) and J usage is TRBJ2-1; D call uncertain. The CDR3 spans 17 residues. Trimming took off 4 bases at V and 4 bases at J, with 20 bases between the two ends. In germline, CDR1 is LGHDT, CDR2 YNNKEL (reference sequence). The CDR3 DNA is TGTGCCAGCAGCCTCGCCACTACTTCCCCCGGTTACAATGAGCAGTTCTTC. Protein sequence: CASSLATTSPGYNEQFF.

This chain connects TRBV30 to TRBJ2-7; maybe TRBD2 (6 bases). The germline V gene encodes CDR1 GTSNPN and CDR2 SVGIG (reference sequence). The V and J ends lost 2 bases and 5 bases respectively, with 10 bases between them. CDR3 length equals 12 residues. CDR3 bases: TGTGCCTGGAGTCCGGGAGAAAACGAGCAGTACTTC. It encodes CAWSPGENEQYF. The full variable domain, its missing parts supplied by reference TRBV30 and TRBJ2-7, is SQTIHQWPATLVQPVGSPLSLECTVEGTSNPNLYWYRQAAGRGLQLLFYSVGIGQISSEVPQNLSASRPQDRQFILSSKKLLLSDSGFYLCAWSPGENEQYFGPGTRLTVT.

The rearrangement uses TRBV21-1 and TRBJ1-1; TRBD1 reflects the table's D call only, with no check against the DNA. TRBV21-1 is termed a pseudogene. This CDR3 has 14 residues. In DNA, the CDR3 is TGTGCCAGCAGCAAAGCGTACAGGGCCTCTGAAGCTTTCTTT. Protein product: CASSKAYRASEAFF.

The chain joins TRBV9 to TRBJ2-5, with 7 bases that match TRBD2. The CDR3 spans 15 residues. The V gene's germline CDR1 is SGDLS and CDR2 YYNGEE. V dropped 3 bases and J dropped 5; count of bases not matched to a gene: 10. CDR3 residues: CASSGAGDLGETQYF. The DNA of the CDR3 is TGTGCCAGCAGCGGGGCGGGGGACTTAGGGGAGACCCAGTACTTC.

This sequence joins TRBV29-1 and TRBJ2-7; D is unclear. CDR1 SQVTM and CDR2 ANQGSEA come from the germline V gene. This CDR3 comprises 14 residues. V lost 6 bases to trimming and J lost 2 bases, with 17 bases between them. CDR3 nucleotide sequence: TGCAGCGTGAAAGACGGAGACTTAACCTACGAGCAGTACTTC. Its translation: CSVKDGDLTYEQYF.

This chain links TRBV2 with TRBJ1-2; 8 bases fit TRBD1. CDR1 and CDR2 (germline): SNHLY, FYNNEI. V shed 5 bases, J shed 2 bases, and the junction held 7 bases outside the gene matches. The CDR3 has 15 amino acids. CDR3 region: CASSRDGQGNYGYTF. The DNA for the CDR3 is TGTGCCAGCAGTCGCGACGGACAGGGCAACTATGGCTACACCTTC.

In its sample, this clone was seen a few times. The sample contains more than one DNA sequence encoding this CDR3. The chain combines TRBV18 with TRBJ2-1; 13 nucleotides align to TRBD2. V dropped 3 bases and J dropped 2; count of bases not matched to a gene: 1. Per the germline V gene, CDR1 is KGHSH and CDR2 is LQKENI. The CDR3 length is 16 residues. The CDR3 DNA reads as TGTGCCAGCTCACCCACTAGCGGGAGGGCCTACAATGAGCAGTTCTTC. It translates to CASSPTSGRAYNEQFF. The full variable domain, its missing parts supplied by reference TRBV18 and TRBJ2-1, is NAGVMQNPRHLVRRRGQEARLRCSPMKGHSHVYWYRQLPEEGLKFMVYLQKENIIDESGMPKERFSAEFPKEGPSILRIQQVVRGDSAAYFCASSPTSGRAYNEQFFGPGTRLTVL.

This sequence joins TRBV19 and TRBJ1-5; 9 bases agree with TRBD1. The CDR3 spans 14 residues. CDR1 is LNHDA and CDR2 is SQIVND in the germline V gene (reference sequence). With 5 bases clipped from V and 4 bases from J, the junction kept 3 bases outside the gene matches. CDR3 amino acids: CASSAGTGNQPQHF. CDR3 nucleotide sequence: TGTGCCAGTAGTGCCGGGACAGGGAATCAGCCCCAGCATTTT.